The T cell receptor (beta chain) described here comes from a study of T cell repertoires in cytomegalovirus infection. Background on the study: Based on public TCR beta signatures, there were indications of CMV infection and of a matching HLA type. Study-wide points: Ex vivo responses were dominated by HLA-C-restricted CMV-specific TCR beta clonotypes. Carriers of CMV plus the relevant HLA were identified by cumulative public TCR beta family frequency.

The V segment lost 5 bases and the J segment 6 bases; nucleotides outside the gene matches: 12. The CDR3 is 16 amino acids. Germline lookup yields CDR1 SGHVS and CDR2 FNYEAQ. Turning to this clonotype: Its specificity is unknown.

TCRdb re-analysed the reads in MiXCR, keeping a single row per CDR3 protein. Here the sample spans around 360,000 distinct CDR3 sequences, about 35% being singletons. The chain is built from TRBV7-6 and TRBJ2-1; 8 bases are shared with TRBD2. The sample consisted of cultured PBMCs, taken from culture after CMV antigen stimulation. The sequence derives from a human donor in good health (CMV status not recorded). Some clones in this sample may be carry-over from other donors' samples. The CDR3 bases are TGTGCCAGCAGCCTCTCGTCCGGGAGGGCCCCCAATGAGCAGTTCTTC. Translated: CASSLSSGRAPNEQFF. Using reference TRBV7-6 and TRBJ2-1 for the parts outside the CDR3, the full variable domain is GAGVSQSPRYKVTKRGQDVALRCDPISGHVSLYWYRQALGQGPEFLTYFNYEAQQDKSGLPNDRFSAERPEGSISTLTIQRTEQRDSAMYRCASSLSSGRAPNEQFFGPGTRLTVL.